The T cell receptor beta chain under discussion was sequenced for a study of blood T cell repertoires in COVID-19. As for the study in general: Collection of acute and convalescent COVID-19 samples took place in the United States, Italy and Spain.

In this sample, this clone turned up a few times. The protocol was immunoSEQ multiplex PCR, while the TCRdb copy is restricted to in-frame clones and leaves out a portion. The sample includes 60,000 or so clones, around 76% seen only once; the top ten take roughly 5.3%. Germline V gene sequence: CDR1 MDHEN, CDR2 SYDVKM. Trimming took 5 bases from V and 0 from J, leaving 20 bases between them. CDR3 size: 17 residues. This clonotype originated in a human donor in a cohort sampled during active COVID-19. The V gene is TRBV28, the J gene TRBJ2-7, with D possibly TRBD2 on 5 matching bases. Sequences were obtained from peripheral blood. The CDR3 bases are TGTGCCAGCAGTACCCCTACGACTACCCTATTCTCCTACGAGCAGTACTTC. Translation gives CASSTPTTTLFSYEQYF.